The 21 T cell receptor beta chains reported below all come from one sample, sequenced in a study of shared clonotypes between healthy human individuals. The table came from immunoSEQ multiplex PCR; TCRdb's copy has only in-frame clones and leaves some out. The sample consists of approximately 1,500,000 clones, roughly 98% of them appearing once. The sequencing input was naive CD4+ T cells sorted from blood. As to subset: CD45RA+ positively selected. These receptors were collected from a man aged 25-45 years in good health.

This chain joins TRBV28 and TRBJ2-7; 8 nucleotides line up with TRBD1. With 5 bases clipped from V and 4 bases from J, the junction kept 13 bases outside the gene matches. CDR3 length equals 16 residues. CDR1 and CDR2 (germline): MDHEN, SYDVKM. The CDR3 coding sequence is TGTGCCAGCAGTGTCGCCCGCGGACAGGGAAGGTACGAGCAGTACTTC. This codes for CASSVARGQGRYEQYF.

This clone was seen only once. This sequence joins TRBV28 and TRBJ1-1; D is possibly TRBD1 (5 bases). Germline V gene lookup returns CDR1 MDHEN and CDR2 SYDVKM. There are 15 residues in the CDR3. V was trimmed by 1 base and J by 6 bases, leaving 15 bases between them. In DNA form, the CDR3 reads TGTGCCAGCAGTTTATTAGGCGGGGGTCCCGCTGAAGCTTTCTTT. It translates to CASSLLGGGPAEAFF.

The V gene is TRBV28, the J gene TRBJ2-4; 9 positions match TRBD2. This CDR3 region has 17 residues. Germline V lookup: CDR1 MDHEN, CDR2 SYDVKM. V lost 1 base, J lost 7 bases, and 11 bases stayed unmatched. The CDR3 nucleotides read TGTGCCAGCAGTTTATTTGGAGGGACTAGCAGCTATAACATTCAGTACTTC. It is translated as CASSLFGGTSSYNIQYF.

The CDR3: CASSLFSGKDTGELFF. CDR3 sequence (DNA): TGTGCCAGCAGCTTATTTAGCGGGAAGGACACCGGGGAGCTGTTTTTT. The chain joins TRBV7-9 to TRBJ2-2; 8 bases align to TRBD2. Germline CDR1 and CDR2: SEHNR and FQNEAQ (reference sequence). Unmatched junction bases numbered 5, after V lost 2 bases and J lost 3 bases. This CDR3 has 16 amino acids.

CDR3 nucleotides: TGTGCCAGCGGAAATAGCAATCAGCCCCAGCATTTT. This gives the protein CASGNSNQPQHF. The chain has TRBV21-1 and TRBJ1-5. TRBV21-1 is tagged as a pseudogene. The CDR3 is 12 residues long.

The chain has TRBV15 and TRBJ2-5; TRBD1 aligns across 7 bases. V was clipped by 0 bases and J by 5 bases; unmatched bases: 12. Germline lookup yields CDR1 LNHNV and CDR2 YYDKDF (reference sequence). This CDR3 has 17 residues. CDR3 nucleotide sequence: TGTGCCACCAGCAGAGATTCTACTCCAGGGGGTATGGAGACCCAGTACTTC. Translated: CATSRDSTPGGMETQYF.

In regard to this clone: This CDR3 is also generated by other DNA sequences in the sample. This chain connects TRBV10-3 to TRBJ2-7, with 8 bases matching TRBD1. V was clipped by 6 bases and J by 1 base; unmatched bases: 2. Germline V gene sequence: CDR1 ENHRY, CDR2 SYGVKD. The CDR3 is made up of 13 amino acids. The CDR3 loop reads CAIRGQGSYEQYF. The CDR3 nucleotides read TGTGCCATCAGAGGACAGGGATCCTACGAGCAGTACTTC.

As to this clone: The sample contains more than one DNA sequence encoding this CDR3. The chain employs TRBV28 and TRBJ1-5; 9 positions agree with TRBD1. V trimming: 0 bases; J trimming: 4 bases; junction bases outside the gene matches: 7. The CDR3 runs 17 residues. CDR1 and CDR2 (germline): MDHEN, SYDVKM. The CDR3 is CASSLWTGQGSNQPQHF. The CDR3 bases are TGTGCCAGCAGTTTATGGACGGGACAGGGATCTAATCAGCCCCAGCATTTT.

The chain has TRBV11-2 and TRBJ1-1; no definite D call. V lost 2 bases and J 3 bases, leaving 7 bases between the germline ends. The germline CDR1 and CDR2 sequences are SGHAT and FQNNGV. This CDR3 has 13 amino acids. CDR3 sequence reads: CASSLWRHTEAFF. The CDR3 DNA sequence: TGTGCCAGCAGCTTATGGCGGCACACTGAAGCTTTCTTT.

The chain carries TRBV15 and TRBJ2-3; no definite D call. CDR3 length equals 14 residues. Germline assignment: CDR1 LNHNV and CDR2 YYDKDF (reference sequence). Trimming took 4 bases from V and 1 from J, leaving 9 bases between them. CDR3 bases: TGTGCCACCAGCAACGAGGTTGGCACAGATACGCAGTATTTT. As protein: CATSNEVGTDTQYF.

Concerning this clone: Other DNA sequences within the sample encode an identical CDR3. V usage is TRBV5-1 and J usage is TRBJ2-1; TRBD2 matches at 11 bases. V was clipped by 0 bases and J by 4 bases; unmatched bases: 3. CDR1 is SGHRS, CDR2 YFSETQ, per germline. This CDR3 contains 16 residues. The CDR3 loop is CASSLELAGAYNEQFF. CDR3 nucleotide sequence: TGCGCCAGCAGCTTGGAACTAGCGGGAGCATACAATGAGCAGTTCTTC.

The gene calls are TRBV18 and TRBJ2-1; TRBD2 might be the D (7 bases). The CDR3 runs 24 residues. The germline V and J ends were trimmed by 5 bases and 3 bases, with 41 bases remaining between them. Germline CDR1 KGHSH, CDR2 LQKENI. CDR3 residues: CASSSVDEGHIAGLTWKGYNEQFF. Here the CDR3 DNA reads TGTGCCAGCTCATCAGTGGATGAGGGACACATAGCGGGTTTGACGTGGAAGGGCTACAATGAGCAGTTCTTC. The variable domain in full, with the rest retrieved from reference TRBV18 and TRBJ2-1, is NAGVMQNPRHLVRRRGQEARLRCSPMKGHSHVYWYRQLPEEGLKFMVYLQKENIIDESGMPKERFSAEFPKEGPSILRIQQVVRGDSAAYFCASSSVDEGHIAGLTWKGYNEQFFGPGTRLTVL.

The V and J genes are TRBV7-2 and TRBJ1-1; TRBD1 might be the D (5 bases). The CDR3 has 14 amino acids. Trimming removed 7 bases at V and 6 bases at J, with 18 bases between. Germline CDR1 SGHTA, CDR2 FQGNSA. As DNA, the CDR3 is TGTGCCAGCAATTCGGGAGGCAGGGTGGCTGAAGCTTTCTTT. It translates to CASNSGGRVAEAFF.

The rearrangement joins TRBV27 to TRBJ2-7, with 7 positions matching TRBD2. This CDR3 is 15 amino acids long. The germline CDR1 and CDR2 sequences are MNHEY and SMNVEV (reference sequence). The V gene end was trimmed by 0 bases and the J gene end by 4 bases; junction bases not matched to a gene: 6. Here the CDR3 DNA reads TGTGCCAGCAGTTTATCGGGGGGGATTGGATACGAGCAGTACTTC. Translation: CASSLSGGIGYEQYF.

The chain links TRBV27 to TRBJ2-7, with a possible D match to TRBD2 (6 bases). Germline V gives CDR1 MNHEY, CDR2 SMNVEV (reference sequence). The ends were cut back, 3 bases at V and 3 bases at J, with 12 bases in the middle. The CDR3 is 14 amino acids. For the CDR3, the DNA is TGTGCCAGCAGTTTTCGTTCTAGCGTCTACGAGCAGTACTTC. Translated: CASSFRSSVYEQYF.

The chain employs TRBV5-5 and TRBJ1-4; 8 bases map to TRBD1. Germline trimming cut 5 bases from V and 0 bases from J; bases unmatched to any gene: 6. CDR3 length: 16 amino acids. Germline V gene data show CDR1 as SGHKS and CDR2 as YYEKEE (reference sequence). This chain's CDR3 is CASSFRGPATNEKLFF. DNA of the CDR3: TGTGCCAGCAGTTTCAGGGGGCCGGCAACTAATGAAAAACTGTTTTTT.

The V call is TRBV4-2, the J call TRBJ1-2, with D tentatively TRBD1 (5 bases). CDR1 LGHNA and CDR2 YNFKEQ come from the germline V gene. Between the trimmed V and J ends, which lost 5 bases and 1 base, there was a span of 17 bases. The CDR3 is 16 residues long. CDR3 DNA sequence: TGTGCCAGCAGCTACCACCGGGACTCATATAACTATGGCTACACCTTC. The encoded protein is CASSYHRDSYNYGYTF.

J is TRBJ2-3 and V is TRBV14; D is unresolved. Germline V gene sequence: CDR1 SGHDN, CDR2 FVKESK. The CDR3 is made up of 14 amino acids. Trimming took 4 bases from V and 3 from J, leaving 11 bases between them. The CDR3 sequence is CASSPVRWTDTQYF. CDR3 nucleotides: TGTGCCAGCAGCCCGGTGCGTTGGACAGATACGCAGTATTTT.

The DNA for the CDR3 is TGTGCCACTCGCGAGGGGACAGTCTCCTACGAGCAGTACTTC. It codes for CATREGTVSYEQYF. The J gene is TRBJ2-7, the V gene TRBV19; TRBD1 matches 7 bases. Germline assignment: CDR1 LNHDA and CDR2 SQIVND (reference sequence). CDR3 length: 14 residues. Trimming took 10 bases from V and 0 from J; bases not matched to a gene: 9.

The chain carries TRBV29-1 and TRBJ2-3; possible D gene TRBD2, 5 bases. V lost 7 bases and J 4 bases, leaving 15 bases between the germline ends. The CDR3 sequence is 13 residues long. The germline CDR1 and CDR2 sequences are SQVTM and ANQGSEA. The CDR3 reads CSGTLLTSDTQYF. CDR3 nucleotide sequence: TGCAGCGGGACTCTCCTGACTTCAGATACGCAGTATTTT.

The chain has TRBV19 and TRBJ1-5; D might be TRBD1 (6 bases). The CDR3 length is 15 residues. Germline values: CDR1 LNHDA, CDR2 SQIVND (reference sequence). V gave up 1 base and J gave up 4 bases, with 11 bases separating them. The CDR3 region is CASSIAPGQNQPQHF. Written as DNA, the CDR3 is TGTGCCAGTAGTATAGCCCCGGGACAAAATCAGCCCCAGCATTTT. The full variable domain, with the rest looked up from reference TRBV19 and TRBJ1-5, is DGGITQSPKYLFRKEGQNVTLSCEQNLNHDAMYWYRQDPGQGLRLIYYSQIVNDFQKGDIAEGYSVSREKKESFPLTVTSAQKNPTAFYLCASSIAPGQNQPQHFGDGTRLSIL.